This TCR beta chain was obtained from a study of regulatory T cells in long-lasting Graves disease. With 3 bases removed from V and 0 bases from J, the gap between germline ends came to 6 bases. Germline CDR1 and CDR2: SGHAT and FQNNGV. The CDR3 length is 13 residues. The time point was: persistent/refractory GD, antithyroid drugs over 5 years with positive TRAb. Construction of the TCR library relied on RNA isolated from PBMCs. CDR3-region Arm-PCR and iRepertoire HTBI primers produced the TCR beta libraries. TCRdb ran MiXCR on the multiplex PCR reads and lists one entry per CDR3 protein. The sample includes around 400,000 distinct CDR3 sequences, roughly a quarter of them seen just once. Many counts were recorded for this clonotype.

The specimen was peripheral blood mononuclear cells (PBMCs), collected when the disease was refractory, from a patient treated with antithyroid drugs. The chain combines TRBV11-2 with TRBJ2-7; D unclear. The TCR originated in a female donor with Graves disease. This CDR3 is CASSLAISYEQYF. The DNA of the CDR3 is TGTGCCAGCAGCTTGGCGATCTCCTACGAGCAGTACTTC.